Below, 21 T cell receptor beta chains from the same sample are listed, as sequenced in a study of blood T cell repertoires in COVID-19. Assay used: immunoSEQ multiplex PCR; TCRdb lists only in-frame clones, some missing. The sample yields about 20,000 clones, more than 70% seen once. The material sequenced was peripheral blood. The receptors shown here come from a human donor in a cohort sampled during active COVID-19. The donor label of this sample is uncertain.

The chain links TRBV5-1 to TRBJ2-3, with 7 bases matching TRBD1. The germline V gene has CDR1 SGHRS and CDR2 YFSETQ. The CDR3 covers 13 residues. J was trimmed by 3 bases and V by 4 bases; bases with no gene match: 2. CDR3: CASSDRVTDTQYF. The CDR3 nucleotides are TGCGCCAGCAGCGACAGGGTGACAGATACGCAGTATTTT.

V is TRBV12-3 or TRBV12-4 and J is TRBJ2-2; possibly TRBD1 for D (5 bases). This CDR3 contains 12 residues. V was pared by 5 bases and J by 7 bases, with 8 bases between. The CDR3 spells CASSQGVGELFF. The CDR3 bases are TGTGCCAGCAGTCAAGGGGTCGGGGAGCTGTTTTTT.

The chain employs TRBV10-1 and TRBJ2-2; 7 bases align to TRBD1. CDR1 WNHNN and CDR2 SYGVQD come from the germline V gene (reference sequence). The CDR3 spans 14 residues. The trim removed 8 bases at V and 10 bases at J, leaving 13 bases unmatched. Here the CDR3 reads CASGPGTESSELFF. CDR3 sequence (DNA): TGCGCCAGCGGGCCCGGGACAGAGTCCTCGGAGCTGTTTTTT.

This sequence joins TRBV28 and TRBJ1-1, with 8 positions matching TRBD1. J was trimmed by 1 base and V by 3 bases; bases with no gene match: 4. Germline V lookup: CDR1 MDHEN, CDR2 SYDVKM. The CDR3 spans 15 residues. CDR3 in DNA: TGTGCCAGCAGTTTTGCAGGGGGCGGGAACACTGAAGCTTTCTTT. Its translation: CASSFAGGGNTEAFF.

The rearrangement uses TRBV6-5 and TRBJ2-1; the D is unclear. V was clipped by 2 bases and J by 2 bases, with 7 bases between them. CDR1 MNHEY and CDR2 SVGAGI come from the germline V gene. The CDR3 consists of 14 residues. CDR3 in DNA: TGTGCCAGCAGTTACGCGGCTGCCTACAATGAGCAGTTCTTC. Its translation: CASSYAAAYNEQFF.

The chain joins TRBV20-1 to TRBJ1-6; D is uncertain. The V end was cut by 3 bases, the J end by 0 bases, with 9 bases between. The V gene's germline CDR1 is DFQATT and CDR2 SNEGSKA (reference sequence). The CDR3 is 15 amino acids. The DNA for the CDR3 is TGCAGTGCTAGTACCGGGAGCTCCTATAATTCACCCCTCCACTTT. Protein product: CSASTGSSYNSPLHF.

The chain recombines TRBV30 with TRBJ2-1; perhaps TRBD1 as D (6 bases). The CDR3 length is 13 residues. Germline values: CDR1 GTSNPN, CDR2 SVGIG (reference sequence). V was clipped by 1 base and J by 8 bases, with 12 bases between them. The CDR3 is CAWSATGLDEQFF. DNA for the CDR3: TGTGCCTGGAGTGCCACAGGGTTAGATGAGCAGTTCTTC.

The J gene is TRBJ2-7, the V gene TRBV13; 8 bases align to TRBD2. V was pared by 5 bases and J by 0 bases, with 3 bases of the junction left unmatched. Germline assignment: CDR1 PRHDT and CDR2 FYEKMQ (reference sequence). The CDR3 consists of 14 residues. This chain's CDR3 is CASSLSGSSYEQYF. In DNA, the CDR3 is TGTGCCAGCAGCCTCAGCGGGAGCTCCTACGAGCAGTACTTC.

The CDR3: CATSRDLGLAGGWGETQYF. In DNA, the CDR3 is TGTGCCACCAGCAGAGATTTGGGACTAGCGGGAGGATGGGGGGAGACCCAGTACTTC. The chain links TRBV15 to TRBJ2-5, with 15 bases lining up with TRBD2. Per germline, CDR1 LNHNV and CDR2 YYDKDF (reference sequence). The CDR3 totals 19 residues. Trimming took 0 bases from V and 5 from J; bases not matched to a gene: 10.

This clone showed up just a few times. The chain combines TRBV19 with TRBJ2-3, with 10 bases fitting TRBD1. The V segment lost 4 bases and the J segment 5 bases; nucleotides outside the gene matches: 3. The CDR3 covers 14 residues. Looked up from germline, CDR1 is LNHDA and CDR2 is SQIVND (reference sequence). CDR3 in amino acids: CASSKDRGEDTQYF. CDR3 coding DNA: TGTGCCAGTAGTAAGGACAGGGGGGAAGATACGCAGTATTTT.

This rearrangement joins TRBV12-3 or TRBV12-4 to TRBJ2-7, with TRBD1 matching 7 bases. CDR3 length: 13 amino acids. Trimming at V came to 10 bases and at J to 5 bases, leaving 11 bases not matched to a gene. The CDR3 loop reads CATAKDRWDEQYF. The CDR3 coding sequence is TGTGCCACCGCCAAGGACAGGTGGGACGAGCAGTACTTC.

This chain connects TRBV5-5 to TRBJ1-2; possible D gene TRBD1, 5 bases. Germline V CDR1 and CDR2: SGHKS, YYEKEE (reference sequence). The CDR3 spans 15 residues. V lost 0 bases and J 2 bases, leaving 11 bases between the germline ends. In DNA, the CDR3 is TGTGCCAGCAGCTTGGAGGGCAGGGTCAACTATGGCTACACCTTC. This translates into CASSLEGRVNYGYTF.

The V and J genes are TRBV11-2 and TRBJ2-7, with TRBD2 matching 11 bases. V shed 5 bases, J shed 13 bases, and the junction held 16 bases outside the gene matches. Germline loops: CDR1 SGHAT, CDR2 FQNNGV. The CDR3 contains 15 residues. The CDR3 loop reads CASSVRLAGPPGIYF. CDR3 in DNA: TGTGCCAGCAGCGTCCGACTAGCGGGGCCGCCCGGGATATACTTC.

This clone was counted a few times. The chain couples TRBV6-5 to TRBJ1-2, with TRBD1 matching over 7 bases. This CDR3 has 13 residues. CDR1 is MNHEY, CDR2 SVGAGI, per germline. V lost 7 bases and J lost 4; bases outside the gene matches: 6. The CDR3 loop is CASKKTGPYGYTF. In nucleotides, the CDR3 is TGTGCCAGCAAAAAGACAGGGCCCTATGGCTACACCTTC.

This chain's CDR3 is CASSLQQGLQETQYF. The CDR3, as DNA: TGTGCCAGCTCATTACAACAGGGGCTCCAAGAGACCCAGTACTTC. The chain joins TRBV18 to TRBJ2-5; 7 positions match TRBD1. This CDR3 is 15 amino acids long. J was trimmed by 1 base and V by 5 bases; bases with no gene match: 7. The germline CDR1 and CDR2 sequences are KGHSH and LQKENI.

In its sample, this clone was seen a few times. The rearrangement joins TRBV18 to TRBJ2-7; 8 nucleotides line up with TRBD1. This CDR3 has 16 amino acids. The J segment lost 6 bases and the V segment lost 1 base, leaving 11 bases of the junction unmatched. CDR1 KGHSH and CDR2 LQKENI come from the germline V gene. The CDR3: CASSPQMGQAPSEQYF. DNA of the CDR3: TGTGCCAGCTCACCACAAATGGGACAGGCTCCTTCCGAGCAGTACTTC.

This chain connects TRBV7-9 to TRBJ2-7; D might be TRBD2 (5 bases). V gave up 5 bases and J gave up 0 bases, with 8 bases separating them. This CDR3 is built from 13 residues. Germline CDR1 and CDR2: SEHNR and FQNEAQ (reference sequence). CDR3 residues: CASSPRVSYEQYF. DNA for the CDR3: TGTGCCAGCAGCCCGCGGGTCTCCTACGAGCAGTACTTC.

The chain couples TRBV27 to TRBJ2-2; TRBD2 is a possible D gene (7 bases). This CDR3 contains 17 residues. Germline V lookup: CDR1 MNHEY, CDR2 SMNVEV (reference sequence). V was cut by 2 bases and J by 4 bases, with 17 bases left in between. For the CDR3, the DNA is TGTGCCAGCAGTTTACCTAGGGGGGGGCCTGGCACCGGGGAGCTGTTTTTT. Translating gives CASSLPRGGPGTGELFF.

This chain links TRBV5-1 with TRBJ1-1, with D perhaps matching TRBD1 (5 bases). CDR1 is SGHRS, CDR2 YFSETQ, per germline. The CDR3 runs 13 residues. V shed 0 bases and J shed 3 bases, with 6 bases lying between them. The CDR3 region has the DNA TGCGCCAGCAGCTTGGCACAGGACACTGAAGCTTTCTTT. Translation gives CASSLAQDTEAFF. Supplemented by reference TRBV5-1 and TRBJ1-1, the full variable domain reads KAGVTQTPRYLIKTRGQQVTLSCSPISGHRSVSWYQQTPGQGLQFLFEYFSETQRNKGNFPGRFSGRQFSNSRSEMNVSTLELGDSALYLCASSLAQDTEAFFGQGTRLTVV.

The chain recombines TRBV5-1 with TRBJ1-1; 8 bases map to TRBD1. Germline V CDR1 and CDR2: SGHRS, YFSETQ. Trimming at V came to 4 bases and at J to 1 base, leaving 6 bases not matched to a gene. The CDR3 is 15 amino acids. DNA of the CDR3: TGCGCCAGCAGCCTGACAGGGGCGTCGAACACTGAAGCTTTCTTT. As protein: CASSLTGASNTEAFF.

The gene calls are TRBV28 and TRBJ2-7, with a weak D call TRBD1 (5 bases). Germline CDR1 and CDR2: MDHEN and SYDVKM. Trimming took 3 bases from V and 0 from J, leaving 9 bases between them. This CDR3 has 14 residues. CDR3 bases: TGTGCCAGCAGTTTCGGTAGGGGCTCCTACGAGCAGTACTTC. It codes for CASSFGRGSYEQYF.